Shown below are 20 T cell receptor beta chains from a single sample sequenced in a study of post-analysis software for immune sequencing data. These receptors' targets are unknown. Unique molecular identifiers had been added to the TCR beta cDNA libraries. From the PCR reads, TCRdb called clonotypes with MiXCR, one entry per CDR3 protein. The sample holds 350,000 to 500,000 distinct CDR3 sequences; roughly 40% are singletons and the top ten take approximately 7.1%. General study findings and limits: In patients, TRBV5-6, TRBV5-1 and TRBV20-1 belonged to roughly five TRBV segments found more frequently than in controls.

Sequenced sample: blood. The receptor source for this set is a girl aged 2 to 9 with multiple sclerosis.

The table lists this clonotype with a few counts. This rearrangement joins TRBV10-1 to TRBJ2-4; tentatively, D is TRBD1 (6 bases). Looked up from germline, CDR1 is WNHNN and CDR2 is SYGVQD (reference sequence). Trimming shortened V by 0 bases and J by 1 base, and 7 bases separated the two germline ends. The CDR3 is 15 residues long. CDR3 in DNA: TGCGCCAGCAGTGAGTCGAGGGGGGCCAAAAACATTCAGTACTTC. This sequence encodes CASSESRGAKNIQYF.

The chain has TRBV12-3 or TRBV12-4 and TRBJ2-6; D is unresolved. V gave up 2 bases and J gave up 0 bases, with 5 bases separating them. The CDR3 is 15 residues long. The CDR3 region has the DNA TGTGCCAGCAGTTTATACGGCTCTGGGGCCAACGTCCTGACTTTC. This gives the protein CASSLYGSGANVLTF.

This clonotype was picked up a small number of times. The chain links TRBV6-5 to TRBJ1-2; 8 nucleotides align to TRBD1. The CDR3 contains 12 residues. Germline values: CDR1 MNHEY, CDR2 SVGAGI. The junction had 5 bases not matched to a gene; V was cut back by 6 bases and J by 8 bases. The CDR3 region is CASSRTGIGYTF. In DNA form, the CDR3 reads TGTGCCAGCAGCCGGACAGGGATCGGCTACACCTTC.

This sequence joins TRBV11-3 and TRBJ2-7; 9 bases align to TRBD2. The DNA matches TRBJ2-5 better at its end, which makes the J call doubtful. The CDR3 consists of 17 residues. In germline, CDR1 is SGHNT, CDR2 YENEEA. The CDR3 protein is CASSLGSVAGGLETQYF. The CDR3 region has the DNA TGTGCCAGCAGCTTAGGAAGTGTGGCGGGGGGGCTAGAGACCCAGTACTTC.

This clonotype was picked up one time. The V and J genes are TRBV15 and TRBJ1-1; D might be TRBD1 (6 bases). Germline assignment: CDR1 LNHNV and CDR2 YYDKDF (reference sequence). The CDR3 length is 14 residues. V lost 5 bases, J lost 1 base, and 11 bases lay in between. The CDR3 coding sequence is TGTGCCACCAGCTCAATCAGGGGGAACACTGAAGCTTTCTTT. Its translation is CATSSIRGNTEAFF.

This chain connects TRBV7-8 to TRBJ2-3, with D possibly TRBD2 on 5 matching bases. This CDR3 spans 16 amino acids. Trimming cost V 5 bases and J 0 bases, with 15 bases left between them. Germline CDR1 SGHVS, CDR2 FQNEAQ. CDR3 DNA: TGTGCCAGCAGCAGGAGGCGTCTAGCTAGCACAGATACGCAGTATTTT. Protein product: CASSRRRLASTDTQYF.

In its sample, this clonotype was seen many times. CDR3 region: CASSYSGRKNSYEQYF. CDR3 nucleotide sequence: TGTGCCAGCAGTTACTCGGGCAGGAAAAACTCCTACGAGCAGTACTTC. The chain carries TRBV6-5 and TRBJ2-7, with unresolved D. Germline loops: CDR1 MNHEY, CDR2 SVGAGI. The V gene lost 0 bases and the J gene lost 0 bases, with 12 bases spanning the gap. The CDR3 runs to 16 residues.

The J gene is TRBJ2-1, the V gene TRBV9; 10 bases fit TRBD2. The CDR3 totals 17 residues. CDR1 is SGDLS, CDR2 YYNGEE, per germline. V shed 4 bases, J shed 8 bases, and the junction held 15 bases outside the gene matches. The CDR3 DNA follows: TGTGCCAGCAGCCCTCGAGGGACTAGCGCATTGCGGGATGAGCAGTTCTTC. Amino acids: CASSPRGTSALRDEQFF.

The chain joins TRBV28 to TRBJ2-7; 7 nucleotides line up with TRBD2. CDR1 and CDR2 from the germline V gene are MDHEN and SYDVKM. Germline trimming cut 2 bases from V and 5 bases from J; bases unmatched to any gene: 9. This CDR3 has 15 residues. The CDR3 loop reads CASSLRVWGTNEQYF. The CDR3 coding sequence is TGTGCCAGCAGTTTAAGGGTGTGGGGGACTAACGAGCAGTACTTC.

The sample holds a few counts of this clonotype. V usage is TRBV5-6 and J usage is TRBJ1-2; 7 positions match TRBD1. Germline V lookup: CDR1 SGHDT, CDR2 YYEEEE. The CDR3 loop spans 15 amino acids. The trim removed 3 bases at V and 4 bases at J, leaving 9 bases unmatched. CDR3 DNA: TGTGCCAGCAGCTCCGTACAGGGGATCGTCTATGGCTACACCTTC. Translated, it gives CASSSVQGIVYGYTF.

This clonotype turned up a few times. This CDR3 reads CASSESGGARETQYF. CDR3 coding DNA: TGCGCCAGCAGCGAGAGCGGGGGGGCAAGAGAGACCCAGTACTTC. This chain connects TRBV5-1 to TRBJ2-5, with 10 positions matching TRBD2. The junction had 7 bases not matched to a gene; V was cut back by 4 bases and J by 4 bases. CDR3 length: 15 residues. Germline V gene sequence: CDR1 SGHRS, CDR2 YFSETQ.

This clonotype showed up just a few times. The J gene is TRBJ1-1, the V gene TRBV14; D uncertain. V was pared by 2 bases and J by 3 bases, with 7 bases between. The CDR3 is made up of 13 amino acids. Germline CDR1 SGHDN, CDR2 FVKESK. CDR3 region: CASSQQEHTEAFF. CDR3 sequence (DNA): TGTGCCAGCAGCCAACAGGAGCACACTGAAGCTTTCTTT.

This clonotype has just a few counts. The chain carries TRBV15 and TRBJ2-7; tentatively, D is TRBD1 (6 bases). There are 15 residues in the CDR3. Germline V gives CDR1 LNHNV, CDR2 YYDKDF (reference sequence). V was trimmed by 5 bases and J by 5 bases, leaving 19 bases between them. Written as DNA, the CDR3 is TGTGCCACCAGCGCCCGAACAGGGATTGTCCACGAGCAGTACTTC. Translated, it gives CATSARTGIVHEQYF.

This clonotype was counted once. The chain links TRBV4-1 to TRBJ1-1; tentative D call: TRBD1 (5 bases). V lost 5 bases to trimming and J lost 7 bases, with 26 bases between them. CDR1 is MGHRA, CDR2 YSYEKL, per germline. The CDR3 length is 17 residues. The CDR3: CASSKGWETAGQHEAFF. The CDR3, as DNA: TGCGCCAGCAGCAAAGGTTGGGAGACGGCAGGGCAACATGAAGCTTTCTTT.

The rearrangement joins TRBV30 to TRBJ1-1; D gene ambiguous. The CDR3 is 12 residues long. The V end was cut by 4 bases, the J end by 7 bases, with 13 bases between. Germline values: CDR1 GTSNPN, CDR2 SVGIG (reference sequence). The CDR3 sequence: CAWKEAGVEAFF. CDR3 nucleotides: TGTGCCTGGAAGGAGGCTGGGGTTGAAGCTTTCTTT. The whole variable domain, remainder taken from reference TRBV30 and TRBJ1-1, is SQTIHQWPATLVQPVGSPLSLECTVEGTSNPNLYWYRQAAGRGLQLLFYSVGIGQISSEVPQNLSASRPQDRQFILSSKKLLLSDSGFYLCAWKEAGVEAFFGQGTRLTVV.

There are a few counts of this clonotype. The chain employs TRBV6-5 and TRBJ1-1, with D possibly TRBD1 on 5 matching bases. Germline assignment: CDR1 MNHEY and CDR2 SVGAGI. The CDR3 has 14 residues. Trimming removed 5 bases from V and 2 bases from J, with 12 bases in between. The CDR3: CASSAQGSNTEAFF. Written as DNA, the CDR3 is TGTGCCAGCAGTGCCCAGGGCAGTAACACTGAAGCTTTCTTT.

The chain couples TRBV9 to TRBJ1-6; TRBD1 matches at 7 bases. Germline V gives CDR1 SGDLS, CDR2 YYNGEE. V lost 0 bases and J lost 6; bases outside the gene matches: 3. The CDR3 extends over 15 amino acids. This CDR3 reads CASSVATGSNSPLHF. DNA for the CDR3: TGTGCCAGCAGCGTAGCGACAGGGAGTAATTCACCCCTCCACTTT.

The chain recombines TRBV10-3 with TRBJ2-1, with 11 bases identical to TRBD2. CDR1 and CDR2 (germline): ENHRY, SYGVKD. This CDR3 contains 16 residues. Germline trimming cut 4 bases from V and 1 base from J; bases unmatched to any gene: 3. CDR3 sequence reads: CAISAGTSGSYNEQFF. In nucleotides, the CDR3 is TGTGCCATCAGTGCAGGGACTAGCGGTTCCTACAATGAGCAGTTCTTC.

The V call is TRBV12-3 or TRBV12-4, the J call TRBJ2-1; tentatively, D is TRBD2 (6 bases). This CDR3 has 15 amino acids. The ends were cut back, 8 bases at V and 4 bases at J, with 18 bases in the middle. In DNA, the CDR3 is TGTGCCAGCTGGTGCGAGGGAGGAGTATACAATGAGCAGTTCTTC. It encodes CASWCEGGVYNEQFF.

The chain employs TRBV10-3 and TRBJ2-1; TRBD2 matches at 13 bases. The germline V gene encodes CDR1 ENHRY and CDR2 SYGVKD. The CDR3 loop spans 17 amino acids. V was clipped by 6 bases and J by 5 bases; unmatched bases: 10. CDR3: CAIRSDRGTSGDNEQFF. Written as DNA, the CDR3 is TGTGCCATCAGATCGGACAGGGGGACTAGCGGGGACAATGAGCAGTTCTTC.